The 27 T cell receptor beta chains below were found in one sample sequenced in a study of blood T cell repertoires in COVID-19. Repertoires were generated with immunoSEQ multiplex PCR, while TCRdb's copy carries only in-frame clones and drops some. The sample lists fewer than 200,000 clones, roughly four fifths occurring once. Input material: peripheral blood. The source is a woman in her 70s with COVID-19, enrolled during active disease.

The V gene is TRBV7-9, the J gene TRBJ2-1; TRBD2 matches at 10 bases. Germline V gene sequence: CDR1 SEHNR, CDR2 FQNEAQ (reference sequence). The CDR3 is 15 residues long. The J segment lost 7 bases and the V segment lost 4 bases, leaving 7 bases of the junction unmatched. CDR3 in DNA: TGTGCCAGCAGCTATCCCGGGACTAGCGCGAATGAGCAGTTCTTC. Protein sequence: CASSYPGTSANEQFF.

This rearrangement joins TRBV28 to TRBJ1-5; 9 nucleotides align to TRBD1. CDR3 length: 14 amino acids. Unmatched junction bases numbered 6, after V lost 5 bases and J lost 7 bases. Germline assignment: CDR1 MDHEN and CDR2 SYDVKM. CDR3 sequence: CASSTTGGGQPQHF. The CDR3 nucleotides are TGTGCCAGCAGTACTACAGGGGGCGGGCAGCCCCAGCATTTT.

The chain uses TRBV19 and TRBJ2-2; 10 bases are shared with TRBD2. The V segment lost 5 bases and the J segment 6 bases; nucleotides outside the gene matches: 9. This CDR3 has 16 amino acids. Germline values: CDR1 LNHDA, CDR2 SQIVND (reference sequence). CDR3 sequence: CASSWGIAGGPGELFF. CDR3 sequence (DNA): TGTGCCAGTAGTTGGGGTATAGCGGGAGGTCCCGGGGAGCTGTTTTTT.

The count of this clone is one. The chain joins TRBV6-5 to TRBJ2-4; TRBD2 matches 11 bases. The CDR3 is 15 residues long. V lost 0 bases and J lost 7; bases outside the gene matches: 2. Germline loops: CDR1 MNHEY, CDR2 SVGAGI. CDR3 amino acids: CASSYSSGRVNIQYF. CDR3 in DNA: TGTGCCAGCAGTTACTCTAGCGGGAGGGTCAACATTCAGTACTTC.

V and J are TRBV7-9 and TRBJ2-5; TRBD2 might be the D (5 bases). Germline lookup yields CDR1 SEHNR and CDR2 FQNEAQ (reference sequence). The CDR3 consists of 13 residues. V lost 0 bases and J lost 4, with 6 bases in between. The CDR3 spells CASSLAGAETQYF. CDR3 in DNA: TGTGCCAGCAGCTTAGCGGGAGCAGAGACCCAGTACTTC.

The chain has TRBV4-1 and TRBJ2-7; 11 nucleotides align to TRBD2. V trimming: 2 bases; J trimming: 5 bases; junction bases outside the gene matches: 8. Germline V gives CDR1 MGHRA, CDR2 YSYEKL. The CDR3 spans 16 residues. The CDR3 spells CASSQTPLAGGNEQYF. The DNA for the CDR3 is TGCGCCAGCAGCCAAACCCCTCTAGCGGGAGGTAACGAGCAGTACTTC.

V is TRBV24-1 and J is TRBJ2-2; 9 bases map to TRBD1. CDR3 length: 18 amino acids. V was clipped by 1 base and J by 4 bases; unmatched bases: 9. Germline-derived CDR1 and CDR2 are KGHDR and SFDVKD. The CDR3 bases are TGTGCCACCAGTGATTTTTTCCCGGGACAGGGTGGCACCGGGGAGCTGTTTTTT. As protein: CATSDFFPGQGGTGELFF.

The gene calls are TRBV4-3 and TRBJ2-3, with 8 nucleotides matching TRBD2. CDR3 length equals 17 residues. V was clipped by 2 bases and J by 3 bases; unmatched bases: 10. Per the germline V gene, CDR1 is LGHNA and CDR2 is YSLEER. CDR3 sequence: CASSQLPAGVGTDTQYF. CDR3 bases: TGCGCCAGCAGCCAACTTCCAGCGGGAGTTGGGACAGATACGCAGTATTTT.

The chain employs TRBV5-1 and TRBJ2-1; 9 bases agree with TRBD2. The V segment lost 0 bases and the J segment 6 bases; nucleotides outside the gene matches: 7. The CDR3 is 16 amino acids. The germline CDR1 and CDR2 sequences are SGHRS and YFSETQ. CDR3 DNA sequence: TGCGCCAGCAGCTTGGTAGCGGGAGTATTTGGCAATGAGCAGTTCTTC. This sequence encodes CASSLVAGVFGNEQFF.

This clone occurred once. This sample includes further DNA sequences coding for the same CDR3. The genes are TRBV3-1 (or the pseudogene TRBV3-2) and TRBJ2-3, with D perhaps TRBD2 (5 bases). The CDR3 is made up of 14 amino acids. The germline V and J ends were trimmed by 2 bases and 0 bases, with 6 bases remaining between them. The germline CDR1 and CDR2 sequences are LGHDT and YNNKEL (reference sequence). The CDR3 sequence is CASSQRGSTDTQYF. DNA of the CDR3: TGTGCCAGCAGCCAACGAGGGAGCACAGATACGCAGTATTTT.

V is TRBV5-1 and J is TRBJ1-1; D remains unclear. Between the trimmed V and J ends, which lost 4 bases and 1 base, there was a span of 11 bases. Germline V CDR1 and CDR2: SGHRS, YFSETQ. The CDR3 consists of 14 residues. CDR3 sequence (DNA): TGCGCCAGCAGCCGCGCGGAGGCGAACACTGAAGCTTTCTTT. The encoded protein is CASSRAEANTEAFF. The full variable domain, with the rest looked up from reference TRBV5-1 and TRBJ1-1, is KAGVTQTPRYLIKTRGQQVTLSCSPISGHRSVSWYQQTPGQGLQFLFEYFSETQRNKGNFPGRFSGRQFSNSRSEMNVSTLELGDSALYLCASSRAEANTEAFFGQGTRLTVV.

J is TRBJ2-2 and V is TRBV5-1, with 9 bases identical to TRBD2. Germline assignment: CDR1 SGHRS and CDR2 YFSETQ. The CDR3 is 16 residues long. The trim removed 6 bases at V and 4 bases at J, leaving 10 bases unmatched. The CDR3 bases are TGCGCCAGCACCTCGGGTAGCGGGAGAGCCACCGGGGAGCTGTTTTTT. Translated: CASTSGSGRATGELFF.

The J gene is TRBJ2-1, the V gene TRBV3-1 (or the pseudogene TRBV3-2); D possibly corresponds to TRBD2 (6 bases). CDR1 is LGHDT and CDR2 is YNNKEL in the germline V gene (reference sequence). CDR3 length equals 16 residues. Trimming pared 4 bases from V and 4 bases from J, leaving 17 bases between. CDR3 sequence reads: CASSPEGPPGYNEQFF. CDR3 DNA sequence: TGTGCCAGCAGCCCGGAGGGCCCGCCCGGATACAATGAGCAGTTCTTC.

The chain uses TRBV16 and TRBJ2-6, with TRBD1 matching 8 bases. Germline CDR1 and CDR2: KGHSY and FQNENV. The CDR3 has 16 amino acids. V lost 4 bases and J lost 2; bases outside the gene matches: 4. As DNA, the CDR3 is TGTGCCAGCAGCCCAGAACAGGGGGCTGGGGCCAACGTCCTGACTTTC. Its protein product is CASSPEQGAGANVLTF.

A single count supports this clone. The chain joins TRBV7-9 to TRBJ2-7, with D possibly being TRBD1 (5 bases). This CDR3 is built from 14 residues. The germline gives CDR1 SEHNR, CDR2 FQNEAQ (reference sequence). Between the trimmed V and J ends, which lost 4 bases and 4 bases, there was a span of 14 bases. CDR3 sequence: CASSSNTRQYEQYF. CDR3 nucleotides: TGTGCCAGCAGCTCAAATACACGACAGTACGAGCAGTACTTC.

The gene calls are TRBV19 and TRBJ1-5; D gene ambiguous. CDR3 length equals 17 residues. V was clipped by 6 bases and J by 2 bases, with 20 bases between them. CDR1 LNHDA and CDR2 SQIVND come from the germline V gene (reference sequence). CDR3 in amino acids: CASSSGRGTKGNQPQHF. DNA for the CDR3: TGTGCCAGTAGCTCCGGACGGGGTACGAAGGGCAATCAGCCCCAGCATTTT.

The V call is TRBV11-2, the J call TRBJ2-1; 14 bases align to TRBD2. Germline V lookup: CDR1 SGHAT, CDR2 FQNNGV. The CDR3 extends over 15 amino acids. The junction had 5 bases not matched to a gene; V was cut back by 4 bases and J by 9 bases. CDR3 DNA sequence: TGTGCCAGCAGCTCGGGACTAGCGGGAGTCTTTGAGCAGTTCTTC. This encodes CASSSGLAGVFEQFF.

This clone was seen a few times. V usage is TRBV15 and J usage is TRBJ1-2; D gene unclear. Germline V lookup: CDR1 LNHNV, CDR2 YYDKDF (reference sequence). Between the trimmed V and J ends, which lost 0 bases and 8 bases, there was a span of 7 bases. CDR3 length: 12 residues. The DNA for the CDR3 is TGTGCCACCAGCAGAGAGCGGATCGGCTACACCTTC. It translates to CATSRERIGYTF.

This chain links TRBV3-1 (or the pseudogene TRBV3-2) with TRBJ2-5; 7 positions agree with TRBD1. The length of the CDR3 is 16 residues. Losses at the gene ends were 5 bases for V and 5 bases for J; bases not matched to a gene: 14. Germline V gene lookup returns CDR1 LGHDT and CDR2 YNNKEL (reference sequence). This chain's CDR3 is CASSEVFPTGSETQYF. DNA for the CDR3: TGTGCCAGCAGCGAAGTTTTCCCGACAGGGTCGGAGACCCAGTACTTC.

The J gene is TRBJ2-1, the V gene TRBV27; TRBD1 matches at 10 bases. The V and J ends lost 5 bases and 7 bases, in that order; junction bases with no gene match: 8. The CDR3 has 15 amino acids. Germline V gene data show CDR1 as MNHEY and CDR2 as SMNVEV (reference sequence). The CDR3 region has the DNA TGTGCCAGCAGTGCCCGGACAGGGGGTAATAATGAGCAGTTCTTC. Translated, it gives CASSARTGGNNEQFF.

This chain's CDR3 is CASSLRAGGITDTQYF. In nucleotides, the CDR3 is TGCGCCAGCAGCTTGAGGGCGGGAGGAATCACAGATACGCAGTATTTT. This chain joins TRBV5-1 and TRBJ2-3, with 8 bases aligning to TRBD2. The CDR3 loop spans 16 amino acids. The V and J ends lost 1 base and 2 bases, in that order; junction bases with no gene match: 6. Looked up from germline, CDR1 is SGHRS and CDR2 is YFSETQ. The full variable domain, completed using reference TRBV5-1 and TRBJ2-3, is KAGVTQTPRYLIKTRGQQVTLSCSPISGHRSVSWYQQTPGQGLQFLFEYFSETQRNKGNFPGRFSGRQFSNSRSEMNVSTLELGDSALYLCASSLRAGGITDTQYFGPGTRLTVL.

The rearrangement uses TRBV5-4 and TRBJ2-7, with 15 bases identical to TRBD2. CDR1 SGHNT and CDR2 YYREEE come from the germline V gene (reference sequence). CDR3 length: 16 amino acids. V gave up 3 bases and J gave up 4 bases; unmatched junction bases: 5. In DNA form, the CDR3 reads TGTGCCAGCAGCTCCGGACTAGCGGGAGGGATTTACGAGCAGTACTTC. Translating gives CASSSGLAGGIYEQYF.

The chain recombines TRBV7-9 with TRBJ2-7; a weak D match, TRBD2 (6 bases). Trimming left V 5 bases short and J 5 bases short, with 10 bases between. Germline CDR1 reads SEHNR; CDR2 reads FQNEAQ (reference sequence). CDR3 size: 12 residues. The CDR3 here is CASSPREDEQYF. The CDR3 DNA is TGTGCCAGCAGCCCCAGGGAGGACGAGCAGTACTTC.

CDR3 loop: CASSYVGGQTEAFF. DNA of the CDR3: TGTGCCAGCAGTTACGTCGGGGGGCAGACTGAAGCTTTCTTT. The chain is built from TRBV6-2 or TRBV6-3 and TRBJ1-1, with D perhaps TRBD1 (6 bases). V dropped 2 bases and J dropped 5 bases, with 12 bases sitting between them. The germline V gene encodes CDR1 MNHEY and CDR2 SVGEGT. This CDR3 spans 14 amino acids.

This clone was seen a single time. This chain connects TRBV11-2 to TRBJ2-5, with D maybe TRBD2 (5 bases). The CDR3 spans 14 residues. Germline CDR1 reads SGHAT; CDR2 reads FQNNGV. Trimming took off 3 bases at V and 5 bases at J, with 13 bases between the two ends. The DNA for the CDR3 is TGTGCCAGCAGCTTGGGCTGGACTGGGGAGACCCAGTACTTC. It yields the protein CASSLGWTGETQYF.

The chain is built from TRBV28 and TRBJ1-2, with D unresolved. In germline, CDR1 is MDHEN, CDR2 SYDVKM. Trimming stripped 8 bases from V and 8 bases from J, with 15 bases between. The CDR3 is made up of 12 amino acids. The CDR3 here is CASAEMIGGYTF. As DNA, the CDR3 is TGTGCCAGCGCGGAGATGATCGGAGGCTACACCTTC.

V gene TRBV19 combines with J gene TRBJ2-7; the D gene is possibly TRBD2 (5 bases). The germline V gene encodes CDR1 LNHDA and CDR2 SQIVND (reference sequence). Trimming removed 9 bases from V and 7 bases from J, with 19 bases in between. The CDR3 loop spans 13 amino acids. The CDR3 region has the DNA TGTGCCAGCTCTCGGACTTTGGGATTAGAGCAGTACTTC. Its protein product is CASSRTLGLEQYF.